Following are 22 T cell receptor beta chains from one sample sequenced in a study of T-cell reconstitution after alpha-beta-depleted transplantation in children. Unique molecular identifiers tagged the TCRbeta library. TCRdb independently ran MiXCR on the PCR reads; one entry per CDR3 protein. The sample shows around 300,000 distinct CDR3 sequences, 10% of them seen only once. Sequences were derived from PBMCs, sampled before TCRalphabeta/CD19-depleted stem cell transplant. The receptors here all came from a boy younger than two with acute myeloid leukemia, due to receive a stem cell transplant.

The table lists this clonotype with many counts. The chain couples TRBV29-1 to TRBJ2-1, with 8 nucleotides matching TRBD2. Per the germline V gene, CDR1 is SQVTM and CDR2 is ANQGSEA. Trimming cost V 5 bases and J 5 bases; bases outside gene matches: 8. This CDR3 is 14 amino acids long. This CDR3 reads CSVKGLAVDNEQFF. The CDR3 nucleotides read TGCAGCGTTAAAGGACTAGCAGTCGACAATGAGCAGTTCTTC.

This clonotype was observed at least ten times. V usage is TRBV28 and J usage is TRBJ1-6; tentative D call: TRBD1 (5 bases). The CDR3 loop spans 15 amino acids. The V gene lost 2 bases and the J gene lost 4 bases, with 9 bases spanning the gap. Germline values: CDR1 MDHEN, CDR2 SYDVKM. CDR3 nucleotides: TGTGCCAGCAGTTTAGGCACAGGATATAATTCACCCCTCCACTTT. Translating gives CASSLGTGYNSPLHF.

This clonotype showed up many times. The CDR3 is CASSPIAGEPYEQYF. CDR3 nucleotide sequence: TGTGCCAGCAGCCCTATAGCGGGAGAACCTTACGAGCAGTACTTC. The genes are TRBV4-2 and TRBJ2-7; 9 nucleotides agree with TRBD2. V was clipped by 4 bases and J by 4 bases; unmatched bases: 8. The CDR3 covers 15 residues. From germline, CDR1 is LGHNA and CDR2 YNFKEQ.

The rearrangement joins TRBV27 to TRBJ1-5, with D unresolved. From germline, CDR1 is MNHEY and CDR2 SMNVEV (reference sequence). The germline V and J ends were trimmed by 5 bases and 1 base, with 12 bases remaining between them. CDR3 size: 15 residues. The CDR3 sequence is CASSIRGLSNQPQHF. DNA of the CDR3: TGTGCCAGCAGTATCAGAGGGCTGAGCAATCAGCCCCAGCATTTT.

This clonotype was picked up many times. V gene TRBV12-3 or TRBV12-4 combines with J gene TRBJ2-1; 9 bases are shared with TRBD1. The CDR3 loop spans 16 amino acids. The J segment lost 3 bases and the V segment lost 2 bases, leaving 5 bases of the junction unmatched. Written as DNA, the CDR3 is TGTGCCAGCAGTTTAACAGGGACAGGGAGCTACAATGAGCAGTTCTTC. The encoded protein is CASSLTGTGSYNEQFF.

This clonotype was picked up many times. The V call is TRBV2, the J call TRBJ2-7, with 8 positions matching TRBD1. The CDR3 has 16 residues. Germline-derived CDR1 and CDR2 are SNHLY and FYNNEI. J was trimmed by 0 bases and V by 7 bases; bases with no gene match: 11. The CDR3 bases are TGTGCCAGCATCTATGACAGGGGCGAAAGCTCCTACGAGCAGTACTTC. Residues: CASIYDRGESSYEQYF. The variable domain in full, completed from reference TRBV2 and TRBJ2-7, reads EPEVTQTPSHQVTQMGQEVILRCVPISNHLYFYWYRQILGQKVEFLVSFYNNEISEKSEIFDDQFSVERPDGSNFTLKIRSTKLEDSAMYFCASIYDRGESSYEQYFGPGTRLTVT.

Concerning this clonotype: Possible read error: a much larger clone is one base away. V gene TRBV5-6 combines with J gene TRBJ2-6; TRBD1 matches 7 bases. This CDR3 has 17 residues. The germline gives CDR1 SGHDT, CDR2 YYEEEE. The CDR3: CDSSLGTALSGANVLTF. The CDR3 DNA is TGTGACAGCAGCTTGGGGACAGCCCTCTCTGGGGCCAACGTCCTGACTTTC.

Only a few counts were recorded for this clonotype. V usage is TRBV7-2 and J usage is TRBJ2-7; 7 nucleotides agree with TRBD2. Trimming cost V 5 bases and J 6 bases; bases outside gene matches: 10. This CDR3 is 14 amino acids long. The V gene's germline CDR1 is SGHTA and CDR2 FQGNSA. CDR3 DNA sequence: TGTGCCAGCAGCCCCCGGACTAGGTCCATCGAGCAGTACTTC. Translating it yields CASSPRTRSIEQYF.

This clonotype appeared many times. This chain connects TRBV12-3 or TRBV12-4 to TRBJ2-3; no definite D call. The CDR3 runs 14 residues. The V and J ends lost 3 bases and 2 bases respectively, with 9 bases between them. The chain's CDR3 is CASSFGRHTDTQYF. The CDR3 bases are TGTGCCAGCAGTTTTGGTCGACACACAGATACGCAGTATTTT.

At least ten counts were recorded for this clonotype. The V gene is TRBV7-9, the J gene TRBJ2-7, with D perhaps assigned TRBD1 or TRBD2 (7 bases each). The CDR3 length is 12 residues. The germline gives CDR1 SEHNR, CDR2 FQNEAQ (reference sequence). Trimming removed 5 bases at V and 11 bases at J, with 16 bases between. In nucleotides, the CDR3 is TGTGCCAGCAGCGCGCACAGGGGAGGGGAGTACTTC. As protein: CASSAHRGGEYF. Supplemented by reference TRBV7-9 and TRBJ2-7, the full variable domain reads DTGVSQNPRHKITKRGQNVTFRCDPISEHNRLYWYRQTLGQGPEFLTYFQNEAQLEKSRLLSDRFSAERPKGSFSTLEIQRTEQGDSAMYLCASSAHRGGEYFGPGTRLTVT.

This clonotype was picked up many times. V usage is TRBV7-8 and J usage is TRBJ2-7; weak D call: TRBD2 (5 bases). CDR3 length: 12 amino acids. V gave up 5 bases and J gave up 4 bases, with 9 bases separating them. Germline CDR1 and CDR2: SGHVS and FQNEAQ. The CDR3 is CASSAGGYEQYF. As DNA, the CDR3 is TGTGCCAGCAGCGCCGGCGGGTACGAGCAGTACTTC.

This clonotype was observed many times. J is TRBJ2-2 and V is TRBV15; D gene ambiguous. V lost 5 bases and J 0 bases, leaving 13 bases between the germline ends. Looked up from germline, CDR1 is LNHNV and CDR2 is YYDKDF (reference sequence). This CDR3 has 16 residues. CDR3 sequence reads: CATSGRSLPNTGELFF. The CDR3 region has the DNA TGTGCCACCAGCGGGCGATCGTTACCGAACACCGGGGAGCTGTTTTTT.

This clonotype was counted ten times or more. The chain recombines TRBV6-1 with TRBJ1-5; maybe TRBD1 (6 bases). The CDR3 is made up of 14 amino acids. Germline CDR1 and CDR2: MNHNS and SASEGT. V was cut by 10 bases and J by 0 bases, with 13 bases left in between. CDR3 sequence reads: CATTPGVSNQPQHF. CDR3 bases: TGTGCCACCACCCCAGGGGTTAGCAATCAGCCCCAGCATTTT.

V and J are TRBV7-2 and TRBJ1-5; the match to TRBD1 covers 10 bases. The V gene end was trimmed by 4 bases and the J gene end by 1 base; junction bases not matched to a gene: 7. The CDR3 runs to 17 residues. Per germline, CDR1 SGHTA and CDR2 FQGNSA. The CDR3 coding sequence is TGTGCCAGCAGCTCTAGGACAGGGGGATGGAGCAATCAGCCCCAGCATTTT. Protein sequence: CASSSRTGGWSNQPQHF.

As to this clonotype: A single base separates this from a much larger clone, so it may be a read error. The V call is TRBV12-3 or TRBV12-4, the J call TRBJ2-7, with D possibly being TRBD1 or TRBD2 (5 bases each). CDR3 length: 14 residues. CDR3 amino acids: CSSSLRAGTYEQYF. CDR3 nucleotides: TGTTCCAGCAGTTTGAGGGCAGGGACCTACGAGCAGTACTTC.

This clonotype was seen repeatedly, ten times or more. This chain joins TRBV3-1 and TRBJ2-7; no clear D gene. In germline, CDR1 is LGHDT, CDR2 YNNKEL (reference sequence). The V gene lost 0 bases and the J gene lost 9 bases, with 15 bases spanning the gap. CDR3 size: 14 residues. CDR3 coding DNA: TGTGCCAGCAGCCAAGATTTTTTTAGTCCGCGGCAGTACTTC. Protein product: CASSQDFFSPRQYF.

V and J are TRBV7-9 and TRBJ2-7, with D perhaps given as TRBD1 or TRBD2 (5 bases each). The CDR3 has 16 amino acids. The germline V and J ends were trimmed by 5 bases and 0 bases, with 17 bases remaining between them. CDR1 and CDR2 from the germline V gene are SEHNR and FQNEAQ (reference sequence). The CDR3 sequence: CASSINFGTDSYEQYF. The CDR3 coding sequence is TGTGCCAGCAGCATTAATTTCGGGACGGACTCCTACGAGCAGTACTTC.

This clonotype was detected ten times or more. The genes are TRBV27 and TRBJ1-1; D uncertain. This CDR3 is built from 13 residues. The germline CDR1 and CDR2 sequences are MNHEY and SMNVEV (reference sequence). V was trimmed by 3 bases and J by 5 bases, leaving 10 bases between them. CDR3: CASSFFRWTEAFF. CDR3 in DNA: TGTGCCAGCAGTTTCTTCCGGTGGACTGAAGCTTTCTTT.

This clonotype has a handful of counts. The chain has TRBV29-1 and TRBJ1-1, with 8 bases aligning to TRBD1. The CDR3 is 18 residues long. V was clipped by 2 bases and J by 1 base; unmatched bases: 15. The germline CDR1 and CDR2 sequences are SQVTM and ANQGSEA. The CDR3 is CSVEIWSGGVFGNTEAFF. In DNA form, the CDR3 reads TGCAGCGTTGAAATTTGGTCAGGGGGCGTATTTGGGAACACTGAAGCTTTCTTT.

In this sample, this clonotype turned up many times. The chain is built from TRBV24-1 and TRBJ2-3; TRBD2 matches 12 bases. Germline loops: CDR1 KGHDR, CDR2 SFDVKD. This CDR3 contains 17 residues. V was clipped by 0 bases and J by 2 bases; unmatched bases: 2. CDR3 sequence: CATSDLGTSGPTDTQYF. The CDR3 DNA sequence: TGTGCCACCAGTGATTTGGGGACTAGCGGGCCCACAGATACGCAGTATTTT.

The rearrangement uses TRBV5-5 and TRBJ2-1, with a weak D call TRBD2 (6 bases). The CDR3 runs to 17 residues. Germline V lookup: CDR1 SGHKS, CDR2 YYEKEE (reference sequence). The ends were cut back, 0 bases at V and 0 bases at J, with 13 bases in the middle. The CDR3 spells CASSLEGTQRSYNEQFF. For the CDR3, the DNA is TGTGCCAGCAGCTTGGAAGGGACTCAGCGCTCCTACAATGAGCAGTTCTTC.

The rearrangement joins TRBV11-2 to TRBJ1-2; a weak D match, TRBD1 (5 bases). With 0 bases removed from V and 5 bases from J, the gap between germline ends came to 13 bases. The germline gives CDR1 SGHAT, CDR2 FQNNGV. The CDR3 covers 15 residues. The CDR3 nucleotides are TGTGCCAGCAGCTTAGATAACAGCTGGGGGTATGGCTACACCTTC. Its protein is CASSLDNSWGYGYTF.